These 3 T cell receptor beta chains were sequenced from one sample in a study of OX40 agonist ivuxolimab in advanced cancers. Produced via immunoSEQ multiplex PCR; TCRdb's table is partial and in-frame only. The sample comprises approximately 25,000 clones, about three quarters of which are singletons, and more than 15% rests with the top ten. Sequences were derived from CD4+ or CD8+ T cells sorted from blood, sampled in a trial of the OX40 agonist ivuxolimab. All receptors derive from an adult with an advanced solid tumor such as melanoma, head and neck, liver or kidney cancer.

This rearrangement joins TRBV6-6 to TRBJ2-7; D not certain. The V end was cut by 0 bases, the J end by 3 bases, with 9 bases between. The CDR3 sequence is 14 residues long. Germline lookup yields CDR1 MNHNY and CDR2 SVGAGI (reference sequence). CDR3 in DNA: TGTGCCAGCAGTTACTCGCTTTTGGGCTACGAGCAGTACTTC. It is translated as CASSYSLLGYEQYF.

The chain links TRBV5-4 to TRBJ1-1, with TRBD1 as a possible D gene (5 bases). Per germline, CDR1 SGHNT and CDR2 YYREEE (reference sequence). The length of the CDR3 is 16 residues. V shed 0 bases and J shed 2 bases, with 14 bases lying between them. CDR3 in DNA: TGTGCCAGCAGCTTGGACCCGGGGAGGACAAACACTGAAGCTTTCTTT. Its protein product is CASSLDPGRTNTEAFF.

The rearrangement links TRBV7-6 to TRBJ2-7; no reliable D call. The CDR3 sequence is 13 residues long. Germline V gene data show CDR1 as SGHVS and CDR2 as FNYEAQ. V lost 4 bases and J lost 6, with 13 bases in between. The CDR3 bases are TGTGCCAGCAGCTCCCCCCAGACCCTCGAGCAGTACTTC. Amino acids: CASSSPQTLEQYF.